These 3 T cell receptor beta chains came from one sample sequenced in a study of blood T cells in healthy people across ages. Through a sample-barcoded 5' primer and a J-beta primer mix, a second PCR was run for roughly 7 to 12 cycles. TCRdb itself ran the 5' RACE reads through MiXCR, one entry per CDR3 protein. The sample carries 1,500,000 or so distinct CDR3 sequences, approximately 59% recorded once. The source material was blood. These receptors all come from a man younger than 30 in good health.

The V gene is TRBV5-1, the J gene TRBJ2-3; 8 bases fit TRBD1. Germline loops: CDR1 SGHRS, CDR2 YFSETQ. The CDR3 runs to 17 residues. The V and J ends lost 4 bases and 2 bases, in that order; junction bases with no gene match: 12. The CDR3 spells CASSPGNRGFYTDTQYF. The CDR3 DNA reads TGCGCCAGCAGCCCAGGGAACAGGGGGTTCTACACAGATACGCAGTATTTT.

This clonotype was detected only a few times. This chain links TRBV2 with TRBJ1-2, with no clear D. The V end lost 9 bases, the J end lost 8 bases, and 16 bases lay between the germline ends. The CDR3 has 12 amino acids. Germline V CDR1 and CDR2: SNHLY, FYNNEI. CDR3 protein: CARQTVSDGYTF. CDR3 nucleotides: TGTGCCAGACAAACAGTGTCGGACGGCTACACCTTC. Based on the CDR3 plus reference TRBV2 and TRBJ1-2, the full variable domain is EPEVTQTPSHQVTQMGQEVILRCVPISNHLYFYWYRQILGQKVEFLVSFYNNEISEKSEIFDDQFSVERPDGSNFTLKIRSTKLEDSAMYFCARQTVSDGYTFGSGTRLTVV.

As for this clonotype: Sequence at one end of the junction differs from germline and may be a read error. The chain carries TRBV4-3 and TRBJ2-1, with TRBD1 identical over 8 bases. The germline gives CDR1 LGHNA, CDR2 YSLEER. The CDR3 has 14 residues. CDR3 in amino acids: CVSSLGQADGEQFF. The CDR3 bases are TGCGTCAGCAGCCTGGGACAGGCAGACGGTGAGCAGTTCTTC.